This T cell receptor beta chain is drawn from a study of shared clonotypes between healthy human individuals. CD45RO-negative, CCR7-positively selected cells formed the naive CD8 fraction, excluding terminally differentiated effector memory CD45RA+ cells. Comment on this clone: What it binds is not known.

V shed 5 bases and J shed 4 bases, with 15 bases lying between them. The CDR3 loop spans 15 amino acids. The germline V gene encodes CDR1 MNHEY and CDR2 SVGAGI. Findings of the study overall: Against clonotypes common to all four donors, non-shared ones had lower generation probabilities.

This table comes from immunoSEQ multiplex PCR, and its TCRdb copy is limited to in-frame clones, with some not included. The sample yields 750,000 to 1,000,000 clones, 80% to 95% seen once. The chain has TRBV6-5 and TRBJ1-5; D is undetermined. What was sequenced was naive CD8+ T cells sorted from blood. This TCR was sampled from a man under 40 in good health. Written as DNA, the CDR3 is TGTGCCAGCAGTCTATCAAGGGCGGGTAATCAGCCCCAGCATTTT. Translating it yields CASSLSRAGNQPQHF.